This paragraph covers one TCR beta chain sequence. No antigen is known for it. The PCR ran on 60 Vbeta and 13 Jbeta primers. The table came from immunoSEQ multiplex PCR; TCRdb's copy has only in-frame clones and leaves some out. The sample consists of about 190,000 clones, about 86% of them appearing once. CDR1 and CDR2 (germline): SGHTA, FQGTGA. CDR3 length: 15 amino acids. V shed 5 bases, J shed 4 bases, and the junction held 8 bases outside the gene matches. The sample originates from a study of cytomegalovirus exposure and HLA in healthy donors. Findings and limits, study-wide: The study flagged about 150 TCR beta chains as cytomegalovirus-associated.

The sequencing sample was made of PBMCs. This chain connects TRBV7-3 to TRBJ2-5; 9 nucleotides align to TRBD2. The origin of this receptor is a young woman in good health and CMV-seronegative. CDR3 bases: TGTGCCAGCAGCATATTAGCGGGAGTGGCAGAGACCCAGTACTTC. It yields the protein CASSILAGVAETQYF.